The rows below give T cell receptor beta chains drawn from one sample of a study of CXCR3-negative and CXCR3-positive naive CD8 T cells. Reprocessing the 5' RACE reads, TCRdb reports a single entry for every CDR3 protein and omits DNA. In all, the sample yields tens of thousands of distinct CDR3 sequences. The sequenced sample was memory CD8+ T cells from blood. These receptors were collected from a human donor in good health. Some clones in this sample may be carry-over from other donors' samples. CDR3s include the opening cysteine and the closing phenylalanine or tryptophan. Part of the rows lack a size; the others show once, few, many or a class for expanded clones.

V	J	size	CDR3
TRBV5-1	TRBJ2-7	NA	CASSGQSSYEQYF
TRBV19	TRBJ1-1	NA	CASSMGTGGGTEAFF
TRBV28	TRBJ2-7	NA	CASSKEGGPYEQYF
TRBV4-3	TRBJ1-1	NA	CASSGQGVNTEAFF
TRBV4-2	TRBJ2-1	NA	CASSQEAPSGVYNEQFF
TRBV15	TRBJ2-5	NA	CATSRDPGTRQETQYF
TRBV6-6	TRBJ2-2	NA	CASSYSLTGTSDGELFF
TRBV4-2	TRBJ1-2	medium-sized	CASSQEWVGVGYTF
TRBV7-9	TRBJ2-1	NA	CASLQGTEQFF
TRBV27	TRBJ2-1	NA	CASSRTSVNEQFF
TRBV28	TRBJ1-2	NA	CASSPRQGYNYGYTF
TRBV9	TRBJ2-1	NA	CASSVDGLEWGEQFF
TRBV28	TRBJ2-6	NA	CASSVTSGANVLTF
TRBV10-1	TRBJ2-1	NA	CASSGTFLPYNEQFF
TRBV28	TRBJ2-3	NA	CASSLLLAGERLSTDTQYF
TRBV7-8	TRBJ2-1	NA	CASSAHQSRKYEQFF
TRBV28	TRBJ2-7	NA	CASSFYWSSEQYF
TRBV12-3/TRBV12-4	TRBJ2-6	NA	CASSLGSSSSGANVLTF
TRBV15	TRBJ2-6	NA	CASGRESSGANVLTF
TRBV28	TRBJ2-5	NA	CASSLNLETQYF
TRBV28	TRBJ2-1	NA	CASSAFRGEGNEQFF
TRBV12-5	TRBJ1-2	NA	CASGLGGRQIDGYTF